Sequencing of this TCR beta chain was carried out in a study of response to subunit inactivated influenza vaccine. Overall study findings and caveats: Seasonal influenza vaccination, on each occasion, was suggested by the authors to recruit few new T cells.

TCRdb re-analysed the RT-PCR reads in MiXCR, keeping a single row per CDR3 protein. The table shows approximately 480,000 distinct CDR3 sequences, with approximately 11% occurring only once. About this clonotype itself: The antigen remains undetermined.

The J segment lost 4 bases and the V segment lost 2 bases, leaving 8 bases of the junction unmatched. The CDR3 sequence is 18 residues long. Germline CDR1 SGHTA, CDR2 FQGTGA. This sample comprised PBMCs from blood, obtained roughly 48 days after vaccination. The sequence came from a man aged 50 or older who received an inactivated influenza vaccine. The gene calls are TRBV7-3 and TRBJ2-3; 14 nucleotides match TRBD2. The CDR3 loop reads CASSLEGLAGDNPDTQYF. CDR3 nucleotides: TGTGCCAGCAGCTTAGAGGGACTAGCGGGAGACAACCCAGATACGCAGTATTTT.